These 26 T cell receptor beta chains came from one sample sequenced in a study of T cells of healthy individuals. TCRdb independently ran MiXCR on the 5' RACE reads; one entry per CDR3 protein. This sample has about 96,000 distinct CDR3 sequences; 15% to 20% occur once, and the top ten carry around 6.5%. All receptors derive from a human donor in good health.

This clonotype was observed at least ten times. The chain recombines TRBV29-1 with TRBJ1-1; D gene ambiguous. This CDR3 is built from 12 residues. Germline V CDR1 and CDR2: SQVTM, ANQGSEA. The ends were cut back, 2 bases at V and 3 bases at J, with 7 bases in the middle. The CDR3 protein is CSVEQGYTEAFF. The CDR3 DNA follows: TGCAGCGTTGAACAAGGGTACACTGAAGCTTTCTTT.

The chain is built from TRBV11-3 and TRBJ2-3; the match to TRBD2 covers 10 bases. The CDR3 length is 16 residues. V lost 5 bases to trimming and J lost 6 bases; unmatched junction nucleotides: 11. Germline V gene data show CDR1 as SGHNT and CDR2 as YENEEA. The CDR3 spells CASSPGTSEDRDTQYF. CDR3 coding DNA: TGTGCCAGCAGCCCGGGGACTAGCGAGGATAGGGATACGCAGTATTTT.

V is TRBV5-6 and J is TRBJ2-4, with D perhaps TRBD2 (5 bases). The CDR3 consists of 12 residues. The germline V gene encodes CDR1 SGHDT and CDR2 YYEEEE. Trimming removed 1 base at V and 6 bases at J, with 5 bases between. The CDR3 bases are TGTGCCAGCAGCTTGCGGGGAAACATTCAGTACTTC. Amino acid sequence: CASSLRGNIQYF.

The genes are TRBV6-4 and TRBJ2-7; D gene ambiguous. The CDR3 spans 14 residues. Looked up from germline, CDR1 is MRHNA and CDR2 is SNTAGT. V was cut by 3 bases and J by 0 bases, with 9 bases left in between. CDR3 loop: CASSEKAGSYEQYF. The CDR3 DNA reads TGTGCCAGCAGTGAAAAGGCAGGCTCCTACGAGCAGTACTTC.

The chain recombines TRBV20-1 with TRBJ2-5, with D perhaps matching TRBD1 (6 bases). The V end was cut by 3 bases, the J end by 2 bases, with 10 bases between. The CDR3 has 13 amino acids. Germline V gives CDR1 DFQATT, CDR2 SNEGSKA (reference sequence). CDR3 sequence: CSASADSQETQYF. The CDR3 nucleotides are TGCAGTGCTAGTGCGGACAGTCAAGAGACCCAGTACTTC.

This clonotype was seen repeatedly, ten times or more. The chain combines TRBV9 with TRBJ1-4; D ambiguous. V lost 5 bases to trimming and J lost 4 bases, with 6 bases between them. This CDR3 has 12 amino acids. Germline CDR1 is SGDLS and CDR2 is YYNGEE. CDR3 amino acids: CASSGHNEKLFF. DNA of the CDR3: TGTGCCAGCAGTGGCCATAATGAAAAACTGTTTTTT. The full variable domain, with the rest looked up from reference TRBV9 and TRBJ1-4, is DSGVTQTPKHLITATGQRVTLRCSPRSGDLSVYWYQQSLDQGLQFLIQYYNGEERAKGNILERFSAQQFPDLHSELNLSSLELGDSALYFCASSGHNEKLFFGSGTQLSVL.

A few counts support this clonotype. The V gene is TRBV10-2, the J gene TRBJ2-3; no reliable D call. The CDR3 has 13 residues. From germline, CDR1 is WSHSY and CDR2 SAAADI. Trimming left V 1 base short and J 9 bases short, with 11 bases between. The CDR3 sequence: CASSEWPIWTQYF. Written as DNA, the CDR3 is TGCGCCAGCAGTGAGTGGCCTATTTGGACGCAGTATTTT.

This clonotype was seen more than once but under ten times. The V call is TRBV6-5, the J call TRBJ2-7; D gene ambiguous. The CDR3 is made up of 14 amino acids. Germline V gene sequence: CDR1 MNHEY, CDR2 SVGAGI. The V end was cut by 0 bases, the J end by 5 bases, with 11 bases between. The CDR3 protein is CASSYSTYADEQYF. The CDR3 DNA follows: TGTGCCAGCAGTTACTCCACCTATGCTGACGAGCAGTACTTC.

A few counts support this clonotype. CDR3 in DNA: TGTGCCAGCAGTTCACCCCCTAATAACATTCAGTACTTC. This gives the protein CASSSPPNNIQYF. The V call is TRBV7-6, the J call TRBJ2-4; D gene ambiguous. V lost 6 bases and J 7 bases, leaving 13 bases between the germline ends. The CDR3 loop spans 13 amino acids. Germline CDR1 reads SGHVS; CDR2 reads FNYEAQ.

This clonotype has a handful of counts. This rearrangement joins TRBV7-2 to TRBJ1-4; perhaps TRBD1 as D (6 bases). Looked up from germline, CDR1 is SGHTA and CDR2 is FQGNSA. Trimming cost V 5 bases and J 7 bases, with 14 bases left between them. This CDR3 has 14 residues. The CDR3 here is CASSRGGQSEKLFF. Written as DNA, the CDR3 is TGTGCCAGCAGCCGTGGGGGCCAGAGTGAAAAACTGTTTTTT.

This clonotype has just a few counts. The rearrangement uses TRBV12-3 or TRBV12-4 and TRBJ2-7; D is possibly TRBD1 or TRBD2 (5 bases each). The CDR3 extends over 12 amino acids. V dropped 8 bases and J dropped 1 base, with 9 bases sitting between them. The CDR3: CASRGPSYEQYF. CDR3 DNA sequence: TGTGCCAGCCGGGGACCGTCCTACGAGCAGTACTTC.

This clonotype was counted ten times or more. The chain uses TRBV4-3 and TRBJ2-3; D assignment may be TRBD1 or TRBD2 (5 bases each). CDR1 and CDR2 (germline): LGHNA, YSLEER. There are 15 residues in the CDR3. Between the trimmed V and J ends, which lost 4 bases and 5 bases, there was a span of 16 bases. The CDR3 DNA sequence: TGCGCCAGCAGCCCAACTGGGACCGATGGAGATACGCAGTATTTT. It yields the protein CASSPTGTDGDTQYF.

This clonotype was recorded many times. The chain links TRBV5-5 to TRBJ2-5, with D possibly TRBD2 on 6 matching bases. The germline gives CDR1 SGHKS, CDR2 YYEKEE (reference sequence). The CDR3 spans 16 residues. Trimming pared 1 base from V and 4 bases from J, leaving 17 bases between. CDR3 in DNA: TGTGCCAGCAGCTTGATTGGGGCGGGGATAGCAGAGACCCAGTACTTC. Translating gives CASSLIGAGIAETQYF. Variable domain in full (rest from reference TRBV5-5 and TRBJ2-5): DAGVTQSPTHLIKTRGQQVTLRCSPISGHKSVSWYQQVLGQGPQFIFQYYEKEERGRGNFPDRFSARQFPNYSSELNVNALLLGDSALYLCASSLIGAGIAETQYFGPGTRLLVL.

The chain joins TRBV6-2 or TRBV6-3 to TRBJ2-3; a weak D match, TRBD2 (6 bases). Germline CDR1 reads MNHEY; CDR2 reads SVGEGT. The CDR3 covers 15 residues. Trimming cost V 2 bases and J 3 bases, with 12 bases left between them. CDR3 amino acids: CASSYGGSRTDTQYF. In DNA, the CDR3 is TGTGCCAGCAGTTACGGAGGGAGTAGGACAGATACGCAGTATTTT.

This clonotype showed up just a few times. The chain joins TRBV5-5 to TRBJ2-5; D is ambiguous. V lost 2 bases and J 4 bases, leaving 12 bases between the germline ends. Germline CDR1 and CDR2: SGHKS and YYEKEE (reference sequence). This CDR3 has 14 residues. CDR3 in DNA: TGTGCCAGCAGCTTTCTGTCTGGGGTAGAGACCCAGTACTTC. Residues: CASSFLSGVETQYF.

The chain recombines TRBV29-1 with TRBJ1-1; D is uncertain. With 3 bases removed from V and 1 base from J, the gap between germline ends came to 6 bases. The germline CDR1 and CDR2 sequences are SQVTM and ANQGSEA. CDR3 size: 12 residues. Here the CDR3 DNA reads TGCAGCGTTGAGAGCAGGAACACTGAAGCTTTCTTT. This sequence encodes CSVESRNTEAFF.

This clonotype has more than one count but fewer than ten. This sequence joins TRBV12-3 or TRBV12-4 and TRBJ2-2; no clear D gene. The length of the CDR3 is 12 residues. With 7 bases removed from V and 1 base from J, the gap between germline ends came to 4 bases. The CDR3 sequence is CASMGNTGELFF. Written as DNA, the CDR3 is TGTGCCAGCATGGGGAACACCGGGGAGCTGTTTTTT.

The rearrangement uses TRBV4-3 and TRBJ2-7, with D perhaps TRBD1 (5 bases). This CDR3 is 18 amino acids long. V was clipped by 0 bases and J by 0 bases, with 18 bases between them. CDR1 LGHNA and CDR2 YSLEER come from the germline V gene. The CDR3 DNA reads TGCGCCAGCAGCCAAGATGCAGGGCCCTACTCTTCCTCCTACGAGCAGTACTTC. This encodes CASSQDAGPYSSSYEQYF.

This clonotype occurred many times. The chain uses TRBV20-1 and TRBJ2-7, with D tentatively TRBD1 or TRBD2 (6 bases each). This CDR3 comprises 15 residues. The V end lost 4 bases, the J end lost 4 bases, and 20 bases lay between the germline ends. Germline-derived CDR1 and CDR2 are DFQATT and SNEGSKA (reference sequence). CDR3 region: CSANLPIGGLYEQYF. The CDR3 region has the DNA TGCAGTGCTAACCTCCCGATAGGGGGGCTTTACGAGCAGTACTTC.

This chain links TRBV7-2 with TRBJ2-3; the D gene could be TRBD1 or TRBD2 (6 bases each). V lost 3 bases and J lost 2, with 21 bases in between. The germline V gene has CDR1 SGHTA and CDR2 FQGNSA. This CDR3 comprises 18 residues. CDR3 sequence (DNA): TGTGCCAGCAGCTTGGGCCGGGGGACACCTATTTTCACAGATACGCAGTATTTT. Its translation is CASSLGRGTPIFTDTQYF.

The sample holds many counts of this clonotype. The chain links TRBV24-1 to TRBJ2-1, with unresolved D. V dropped 6 bases and J dropped 9 bases, with 8 bases sitting between them. The CDR3 spans 11 residues. CDR1 KGHDR and CDR2 SFDVKD come from the germline V gene. CDR3 in DNA: TGTGCCACCAGTCTCTCCCGTGAGCAGTTCTTC. Translating gives CATSLSREQFF.

This clonotype has ten or more counts. The chain uses TRBV12-3 or TRBV12-4 and TRBJ1-1, with D hard to call. Trimming stripped 3 bases from V and 3 bases from J, with 8 bases between. This CDR3 is 13 amino acids long. The CDR3 protein is CASSLFRHTEAFF. The CDR3 nucleotides read TGTGCCAGCAGTTTGTTCCGGCACACTGAAGCTTTCTTT.

This clonotype has a handful of counts. V is TRBV5-1 and J is TRBJ1-6; a weak D match, TRBD1 (5 bases). V lost 3 bases and J lost 5, with 27 bases in between. CDR3 length: 20 residues. CDR1 and CDR2 (germline): SGHRS, YFSETQ. The CDR3 DNA sequence: TGCGCCAGCAGCTCTAAAACCTCGAGGGGATCCGGCGAAGATAATTCACCCCTCCACTTT. The encoded protein is CASSSKTSRGSGEDNSPLHF.

This clonotype showed up just a few times. This chain joins TRBV7-2 and TRBJ2-5, with D tentatively TRBD2 (5 bases). CDR3 size: 16 residues. Trimming shortened V by 2 bases and J by 1 base, and 14 bases separated the two germline ends. Looked up from germline, CDR1 is SGHTA and CDR2 is FQGNSA. The chain's CDR3 is CASSLNGGGGQETQYF. CDR3 sequence (DNA): TGTGCCAGCAGCTTAAACGGCGGAGGCGGCCAAGAGACCCAGTACTTC.

There are a few counts of this clonotype. J is TRBJ2-1 and V is TRBV7-2, with unresolved D. CDR3 length equals 13 residues. Looked up from germline, CDR1 is SGHTA and CDR2 is FQGNSA. Trimming pared 2 bases from V and 4 bases from J, leaving 6 bases between. DNA for the CDR3: TGTGCCAGCAGCTTAATGTCGTACAATGAGCAGTTCTTC. This gives the protein CASSLMSYNEQFF.

Many counts were recorded for this clonotype. This rearrangement joins TRBV12-3 or TRBV12-4 to TRBJ1-5, with 7 bases that match TRBD1. CDR3 size: 15 residues. The V and J ends lost 6 bases and 5 bases, in that order; junction bases with no gene match: 10. CDR3 coding DNA: TGTGCCAGCAGCTATAGGGCACAGGGGTATCAGCCCCAGCATTTT. This codes for CASSYRAQGYQPQHF.